These T cell receptor beta chains were read from a single sample in a study of T cells in Graves' hyperthyroidism and ophthalmopathy. A single record per CDR3 protein comes from TCRdb applying MiXCR to the multiplex PCR reads. The sample records about 540,000 distinct CDR3 sequences, roughly 50% being singletons. Sequencing input: peripheral blood or thyroid tissue (not recorded which). The receptors stem from a woman aged 18-29 years with Graves' hyperthyroidism. The CDR3 runs from the conserved cysteine through the conserved F or W. Each record gives: V gene, D gene, J gene, clone size, CDR3 DNA, CDR3 protein. D genes are given only for firm matches. Only some rows state a clone size, as once, few, many or a class for expanded clones.

TRBV7-2	TRBD1	TRBJ2-7	NA	TGCGCCAGCAGCCAAGGGACAGGGGTCCCCCGCGAGCAGTACTTC	CASSQGTGVPREQYF
TRBV2	TRBD2	TRBJ2-7	few	TGTGCCAGCAGTGAAGCCTGGGGACTAGCGGATAGCTCCTACAAGCAGTACTTC	CASSEAWGLADSSYKQYF
TRBV29-1	TRBD2	TRBJ2-5	many	TGCAGCGGTAAACTAGCGGGTCCCGAAGAGACCCAGTACTTC	CSGKLAGPEETQYF
TRBV7-9	NA	TRBJ1-4	NA	TGTGCCAGCAGCTACCCTGGGATGGGCAATAATGAAAAACTGTTTTTT	CASSYPGMGNNEKLFF
TRBV2	NA	TRBJ2-5	NA	TGTGCCAGCTCACCCTCATTCGACACACAAGAGACCCAGTACTTC	CASSPSFDTQETQYF
TRBV29-1	NA	TRBJ1-2	many	TGCAGCGTTGAAGATCGGGTGGGCGCCGACTATGGCTACACCTTC	CSVEDRVGADYGYTF
TRBV7-2	NA	TRBJ1-4	NA	TGTGCCAGCAGCTTACGCGAGACAGATGAAAAACTGTTTTTT	CASSLRETDEKLFF
TRBV20-1	NA	TRBJ1-5	NA	TGCAGTGCTAAACAGCCCAATAGCAATCAGCCCCAGCATTTT	CSAKQPNSNQPQHF
TRBV2	NA	TRBJ1-1	many	TGTGCCAGCAGTGGTCGGGGGAACACTGAAGCTTTCTTT	CASSGRGNTEAFF
TRBV20-1	NA	TRBJ2-7	few	TGCAGTGCTAGAGAAAGGGGAAGGGACGAGCAGTACTTC	CSARERGRDEQYF
TRBV20-1	NA	TRBJ1-1	few	TGCAGTGCTCCACACGCCGGGACAAGAGAAGCTCTCTTT	CSAPHAGTREALF
TRBV29-1	TRBD1	TRBJ2-7	NA	TGCAGCCTTGAACGAACGGGGGACAGGGGAAAGTTTTACGAGCAGTACTTC	CSLERTGDRGKFYEQYF
TRBV10-3	TRBD1	TRBJ1-1	few	TGTGCCATCGGGACAGCGAACACTGAAGCTTTCTTT	CAIGTANTEAFF
TRBV6-5	NA	TRBJ2-5	few	TGTGCCAGCAGTTACGGATGGGGTGAAGAGACCCAGTACTTC	CASSYGWGEETQYF
TRBV29-1	NA	TRBJ2-7	many	TGCAGCGTCGAGGGCGCTAGCGAGACCTACGAGCAGTACTTC	CSVEGASETYEQYF
TRBV29-1	TRBD1	TRBJ2-7	NA	TGCAGCGCCGATGGGACAGGGGGAGATCAGTACTTC	CSADGTGGDQYF
TRBV20-1	NA	TRBJ1-2	once	TGCAGTGCTAGAGATCTGGGCCTCGGTTGGGGGGGCTACACCTTC	CSARDLGLGWGGYTF
TRBV29-1	NA	TRBJ1-1	NA	TGCAGCGTTGTGGGGGACCCTGAAGCTTTCTTT	CSVVGDPEAFF
TRBV25-1	NA	TRBJ1-4	many	TGTGCCAGCAGAAAAGGCGGGGAACGCGAAAAACTGTTTTTT	CASRKGGEREKLFF
TRBV27	NA	TRBJ2-7	NA	TGTGCCAGCAGTTTTAACACAGACTACGAGCAGTACTTC	CASSFNTDYEQYF
TRBV10-3	NA	TRBJ1-2	many	TGTGCCATCAGTGAAGCTAACTATGGCTACACCTTC	CAISEANYGYTF
TRBV10-3	NA	TRBJ2-5	many	TGTGCCATCAGTGACCAGGTTTCCCAAGAGACCCAGTACTTC	CAISDQVSQETQYF
TRBV7-6	TRBD1	TRBJ2-7	NA	TGTGCCAGCAGTTACCAACCAGGGGGTACAGGACTTGGCAATGAGCAGTACTTC	CASSYQPGGTGLGNEQYF
TRBV10-1	NA	TRBJ1-2	many	TGCGCCAGCAAACAGGGTGGAAGCTATGGCTACACCTTC	CASKQGGSYGYTF
TRBV20-1	TRBD2	TRBJ2-5	many	TGCAGTGCTAGACCGGGACTAGCGGGAGAGACCCAGTACTTC	CSARPGLAGETQYF
TRBV11-2	TRBD2	TRBJ2-7	few	TGCGCCAGCAGCCAAGTCGCTAGCGGGAACTCCTACGAGCAGTACTTC	CASSQVASGNSYEQYF
TRBV5-1	NA	TRBJ2-5	NA	TGCGCCAGCAGCTTGGCAAGCGAGATCCAAGAGACCCAGTACTTC	CASSLASEIQETQYF
TRBV10-3	NA	TRBJ2-3	NA	TGTGCCATCAAGGCCCGCGATACGCAGTATTTT	CAIKARDTQYF
TRBV7-8	NA	TRBJ2-5	many	TGTGCCAGCAGCTTATACTGGGACGAGACCCAGTACTTC	CASSLYWDETQYF
TRBV4-2	NA	TRBJ2-5	NA	TGTGCCAGCAGCCAAGAGAATTCTGTAGTGACCCAGTACTTC	CASSQENSVVTQYF
TRBV6-5	NA	TRBJ2-6	NA	TGTGCCATCAGTTACTCGGGGGGCCCCTCTGGGGCCAACGTCCTGACTTTC	CAISYSGGPSGANVLTF
TRBV20-1	NA	TRBJ1-3	NA	TGCAGTGCTAGAGACCCCAGGGGCTCTGGAAACACCATATATTTT	CSARDPRGSGNTIYF
TRBV7-9	NA	TRBJ2-3	NA	TGTGCCAGCACCAAAACAGTGACCCCCAGCACAGATACGCAGTATTTT	CASTKTVTPSTDTQYF
TRBV6-6	NA	TRBJ1-1	NA	TGTGCCAGCAGGTTGGAAGTGAACACTGAAGCTTTCTTT	CASRLEVNTEAFF
TRBV25-1	NA	TRBJ1-2	many	TGTGCCAGCAGTGTTGGGCCCCATGATGGCTACACCTTC	CASSVGPHDGYTF
TRBV7-9	TRBD1	TRBJ1-4	many	TGTGCCAGCAGTTGGGACAGGGGATATGAAAAACTGTTTTTT	CASSWDRGYEKLFF
TRBV19	TRBD2	TRBJ2-6	NA	TGTGCCAGTAGTACCCGGGAGGGCACTGAAGCTTTC	CASSTREGTEAF
TRBV19	TRBD2	TRBJ2-7	NA	TGTGCCAGTAGTACTAGCGGGAGTCCGTCAGGCGAGCAGTACTTC	CASSTSGSPSGEQYF
TRBV7-2	NA	TRBJ2-5	many	TGTGCCAGCAGCCGGACTTCCCGGGGCACCCAGTACTTC	CASSRTSRGTQYF
TRBV25-1	NA	TRBJ1-1	once	TGTGCCAGCAGTTCCCCCGGGCAGGGCCGAGGGGCTTTCTTT	CASSSPGQGRGAFF